The clone carrying this TCR beta chain was seen just once. The antigen remains undetermined. Germline CDR1 is WNHNN and CDR2 is SYGVQD (reference sequence). CDR3 size: 15 residues. With V trimmed by 5 bases and J by 4 bases, 8 bases remained unmatched. The entry originates in a study of PD-1 blockade in classical Hodgkin lymphoma. Each patient experienced a relapse that followed autologous stem cell transplantation, and brentuximab vedotin exposure varied. Some clones are missing from TCRdb's copy, which holds only in-frame ones; the method was immunoSEQ multiplex PCR. The sample holds 110,000 or so clones; approximately 90% are singletons and the top ten take 20%. General observations from the study: Some patients began nivolumab under 1 year after ASCT. These patients were excluded from later analyses. Before treatment, TCR diversity in newly diagnosed patients was reportedly lower than in healthy donors. Baseline diversity was lower in partial responders and progressors than complete responders.

The receptor's source is a human donor with classical Hodgkin lymphoma. The chain carries TRBV10-1 and TRBJ2-1; TRBD1 matches at 7 bases. The sample was peripheral blood mononuclear cells (PBMCs), taken before the second cycle of nivolumab. CDR3: CASSLWQGVYNEQFF. CDR3 bases: TGCGCCAGCAGTTTGTGGCAGGGGGTTTACAATGAGCAGTTCTTC.